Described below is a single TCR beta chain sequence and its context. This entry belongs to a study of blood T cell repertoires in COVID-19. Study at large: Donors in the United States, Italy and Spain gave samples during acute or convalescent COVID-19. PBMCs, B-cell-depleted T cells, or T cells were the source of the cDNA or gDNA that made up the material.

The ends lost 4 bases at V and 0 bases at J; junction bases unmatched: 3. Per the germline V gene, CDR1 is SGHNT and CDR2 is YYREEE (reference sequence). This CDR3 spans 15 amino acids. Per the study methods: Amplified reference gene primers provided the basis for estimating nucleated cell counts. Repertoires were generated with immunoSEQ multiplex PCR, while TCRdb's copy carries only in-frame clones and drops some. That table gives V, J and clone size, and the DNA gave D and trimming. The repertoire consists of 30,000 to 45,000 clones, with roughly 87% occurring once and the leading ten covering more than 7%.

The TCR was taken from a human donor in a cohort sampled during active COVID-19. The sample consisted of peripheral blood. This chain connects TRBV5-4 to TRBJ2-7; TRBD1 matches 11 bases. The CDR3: CASSVGTGGSYEQYF. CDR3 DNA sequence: TGTGCCAGCAGCGTCGGGACAGGGGGCTCCTACGAGCAGTACTTC.